This T cell receptor beta chain was obtained from a study of OX40 agonist ivuxolimab in advanced cancers. Across the whole study: Ivuxolimab, which patients received intravenously every 2 weeks, was dosed at 0.01 to 10 mg/kg. The study's findings and limits: The study did not work out the antigen specificity of the expanded peripheral T cells.

On cycle 4 day 1 and cycle 7 day 1, as well as at baseline, blood was sampled. The CDR3 is 14 residues long. The germline gives CDR1 SEHNR, CDR2 FQNEAQ (reference sequence). Trimming left V 7 bases short and J 5 bases short, with 15 bases between. This clone came up a few times. No antigen is known for it. TCRdb's table, derived via immunoSEQ multiplex PCR, lists solely in-frame clones and lacks some. The sample shows roughly 8,600 clones, about 80% of them seen only once. The material sequenced was CD4+ or CD8+ T cells sorted from blood, taken in a trial of the OX40 agonist ivuxolimab. The TCR comes from an adult with an advanced solid tumor such as melanoma, head and neck, liver or kidney cancer. The chain employs TRBV7-9 and TRBJ2-1; D gene ambiguous. The CDR3 DNA reads as TGTGCCAGCAACTCTTGGACGGAAGACAATGAGCAGTTCTTC. Translated, it gives CASNSWTEDNEQFF.